The present T cell receptor beta chain was sequenced within a study of response to subunit inactivated influenza vaccine. Germline V CDR1 and CDR2: PRHDT, FYEKMQ (reference sequence). The CDR3 is made up of 16 amino acids. Trimming pared 3 bases from V and 2 bases from J, leaving 16 bases between. TCRdb analysed the RT-PCR reads with MiXCR anew, one entry per CDR3 protein. The sample records around 540,000 distinct CDR3 sequences, about 10% being singletons. In this sample, this clonotype turned up a few times. J is TRBJ1-2 and V is TRBV13; no definite D call. The specimen comprised PBMCs from blood, sampled on the day of vaccination. The clonotype originates from a man over 45 who received an inactivated influenza vaccine. The chain's CDR3 is CASSFDSRAANYGYTF. CDR3 DNA: TGTGCCAGCAGCTTTGATTCCCGGGCTGCGAACTATGGCTACACCTTC.